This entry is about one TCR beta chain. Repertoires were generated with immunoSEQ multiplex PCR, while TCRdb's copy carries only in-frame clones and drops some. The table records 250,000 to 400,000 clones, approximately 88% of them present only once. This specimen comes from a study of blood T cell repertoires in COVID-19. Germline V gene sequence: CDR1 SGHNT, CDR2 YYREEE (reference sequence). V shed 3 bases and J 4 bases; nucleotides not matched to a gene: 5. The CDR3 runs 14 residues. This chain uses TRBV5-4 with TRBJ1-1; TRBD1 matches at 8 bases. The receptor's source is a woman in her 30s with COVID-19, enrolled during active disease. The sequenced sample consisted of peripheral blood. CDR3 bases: TGTGCCAGCAGCTCCAAGGACAGGGCCACTGAAGCTTTCTTT. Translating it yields CASSSKDRATEAFF.